This passage covers 6 T cell receptor beta chains from one sample sequenced in a study of blood T cell repertoires in COVID-19. Using immunoSEQ multiplex PCR, the repertoire was profiled, and TCRdb retains in-frame clones only, with some absent. The sample has 150,000 to 200,000 clones; 75% to 90% are singletons. Sequenced sample: PBMCs or T cells enriched from blood (not recorded which). Source of these receptors: a man aged 70 or older who had been exposed to COVID-19.

This chain uses TRBV4-3 with TRBJ1-1; 8 bases are a match to TRBD1. The CDR3 contains 14 residues. V lost 1 base to trimming and J lost 5 bases; unmatched junction nucleotides: 3. Germline CDR1 and CDR2: LGHNA and YSLEER. Here the CDR3 reads CASSQVRQGTEAFF. DNA for the CDR3: TGCGCCAGCAGCCAAGTAAGACAGGGGACTGAAGCTTTCTTT.

This clone was detected a few times. Here the CDR3 reads CASSPRDLPTDTQYF. The CDR3 DNA reads as TGTGCCAGCAGCCCACGGGATCTACCCACAGATACGCAGTATTTT. V and J are TRBV7-9 and TRBJ2-3; D perhaps matches TRBD2 (5 bases). This CDR3 region has 15 residues. CDR1 is SEHNR and CDR2 is FQNEAQ in the germline V gene (reference sequence). V lost 5 bases, J lost 2 bases, and 14 bases lay in between.

V gene TRBV6-5 combines with J gene TRBJ1-2, with D hard to call. Germline V gives CDR1 MNHEY, CDR2 SVGAGI. Trimming shortened V by 0 bases and J by 5 bases, and 7 bases separated the two germline ends. This CDR3 has 13 amino acids. DNA of the CDR3: TGTGCCAGCAGTTACTCACCCGGGTATGGCTACACCTTC. Translation gives CASSYSPGYGYTF.

The chain is built from TRBV7-9 and TRBJ1-1, with 7 bases identical to TRBD1. CDR3 size: 15 residues. V lost 3 bases to trimming and J lost 4 bases; unmatched junction nucleotides: 8. CDR1 and CDR2 from the germline V gene are SEHNR and FQNEAQ (reference sequence). The DNA for the CDR3 is TGTGCCAGCAGCTTGACAGGGAGGCGACCCACTGAAGCTTTCTTT. As protein: CASSLTGRRPTEAFF.

The chain employs TRBV7-2 and TRBJ2-5; TRBD2 is a possible D gene (6 bases). The CDR3 runs 17 residues. Germline V gene lookup returns CDR1 SGHTA and CDR2 FQGNSA. V was trimmed by 5 bases and J by 0 bases, leaving 19 bases between them. CDR3 region: CASSPGGSGRHQETQYF. DNA of the CDR3: TGTGCCAGCAGCCCAGGAGGGAGCGGTCGGCACCAAGAGACCCAGTACTTC.

CDR3 in DNA: TGCGCCAGCAGCCAGGGGCCAAGCTCCTATAATTCACCCCTCCACTTT. This translates into CASSQGPSSYNSPLHF. This rearrangement joins TRBV4-1 to TRBJ1-6; TRBD1 might be the D (5 bases). CDR3 size: 16 residues. Germline values: CDR1 MGHRA, CDR2 YSYEKL. The V gene lost 3 bases and the J gene lost 0 bases, with 9 bases spanning the gap.